This T cell receptor beta chain was profiled in a study of cytomegalovirus exposure and HLA in healthy donors. Study-wide findings and caveats: Cytomegalovirus-associated TCR beta chains were listed, numbering 150 to 200. In all likelihood, a cluster of highly shared sequence variants was a sequencing artifact. Differences between HLA loci emerged in a later analysis of TCR association rates, with DRB1 most and HLA-C fewest. Donors were assumed by presence/absence analyses to have roughly uniform sequencing depth.

With regard to this clone: Antigen unknown.

This CDR3 is 15 amino acids long. Germline V gene lookup returns CDR1 KGHSH and CDR2 LQKENI. Unmatched junction bases numbered 7, after V lost 4 bases and J lost 4 bases. It was with 60 Vbeta and 13 Jbeta primers that the PCR ran. Clones were read by immunoSEQ multiplex PCR, and TCRdb kept only the in-frame ones, dropping some. The specimen's table records 140,000 to 150,000 clones. The chain couples TRBV18 to TRBJ1-1, with 9 positions matching TRBD1. The sequencing sample was made of PBMCs. The sequence came from a male donor in good health and CMV-seronegative. The CDR3 DNA follows: TGTGCCAGCTCACTGGGGACAGGGAAGGGCACTGAAGCTTTCTTT. Protein sequence: CASSLGTGKGTEAFF.